This is a list of T cell receptor beta chains from one sample in a study of tumor-infiltrating lymphocytes in oesophageal squamous cell carcinoma. TCRdb itself ran the PCR reads through MiXCR, one entry per CDR3 protein. The data show around 20,000 distinct CDR3 sequences, around two fifths seen once. Sequencing used esophageal tumor tissue. The receptors were sampled from a male donor with esophageal squamous cell carcinoma. Each CDR3 is given with its conserved first and last residue. A D gene is named only where the DNA matches it firmly. The size entry is marked missing in some rows and otherwise reads once, few, many or a size class.

v_gene	j_gene	abundance	d_gene	CDR3aa	CDR3nt
TRBV7-2	TRBJ2-7	few	NA	CASSSGLGYYEQYF	TGTGCCAGCAGCTCTGGACTCGGCTACTACGAGCAGTACTTC
TRBV7-6	TRBJ2-7	NA	TRBD2	CASASGRATEQYF	TGTGCCAGCGCGAGCGGGAGGGCCACCGAGCAGTACTTC
TRBV27	TRBJ1-1	NA	TRBD1	CASRQTGAYTEAFF	TGTGCCAGCAGACAGACAGGGGCGTATACTGAAGCTTTCTTT
TRBV7-6	TRBJ2-3	medium-sized	NA	CASSLGGISTDTQYF	TGTGCCAGCAGCTTAGGGGGGATTAGCACAGATACGCAGTATTTT
TRBV28	TRBJ2-5	NA	NA	CASSFPGRETQYF	TGTGCCAGCAGTTTCCCAGGGAGAGAGACCCAGTACTTC
TRBV5-1	TRBJ2-7	many	TRBD2	CASSLNTGGYEQYF	TGCGCCAGCAGCTTGAACACGGGGGGGTACGAGCAGTACTTC
TRBV19	TRBJ1-5	many	NA	CASTPGWNQPQHF	TGTGCCAGTACTCCGGGGTGGAATCAGCCCCAGCATTTT
TRBV28	TRBJ1-1	NA	TRBD1	CASIPGQTHWNEAFF	TGTGCCAGTATACCGGGACAGACCCATTGGAATGAAGCTTTCTTT
TRBV14	TRBJ2-1	many	TRBD2	CASSQGTSGSYNEQFF	TGTGCCAGCAGCCAAGGGACTAGCGGGAGCTACAATGAGCAGTTCTTC
TRBV11-2	TRBJ2-2	many	NA	CASSLVGGTGELFF	TGTGCCAGCAGCTTAGTTGGGGGGACCGGGGAGCTGTTTTTT
TRBV7-2	TRBJ2-7	medium-sized	NA	CASSFDRDSYEQYF	TGTGCCAGCAGCTTCGACCGGGACTCCTACGAGCAGTACTTC
TRBV7-3	TRBJ2-7	medium-sized	TRBD1	CASSLGSGTGSYEQYF	TGTGCCAGCAGCCTAGGGTCAGGGACAGGGAGCTACGAGCAGTACTTC